This is a list of T cell receptor beta chains from one sample in a study of patients and donors after allogeneic stem cell transplantation. TCRdb reprocessed the RT-PCR reads with MiXCR, giving one entry per CDR3 protein. The sample consists of 160,000 or so distinct CDR3 sequences, approximately 24% of them appearing once. Material: blood, either unsorted or a sorted T cell fraction (not recorded which). The receptors were gathered from a human donor who was either an allogeneic HSCT recipient or a stem cell or donor lymphocyte infusion donor (not recorded which). It is not recorded whose cells these are; they may come from a transplant donor. Each CDR3 is given without its conserved first and last residue. A D gene is named only where the DNA matches it firmly.

j_gene | v_gene | d_gene | CDR3aa
TRBJ1-5 | TRBV5-1 | - | ASSLGPNQPQH
TRBJ1-1 | TRBV5-1 | TRBD1 | ASSLKTGPLEAF
TRBJ1-3 | TRBV12-3/TRBV12-4 | TRBD1 | ASRIRTGGSGNTIY
TRBJ2-7 | TRBV12-3/TRBV12-4 | TRBD2 | ASRGPGGYEQY
TRBJ2-5 | TRBV6-2/TRBV6-3 | TRBD1 | ASSYRPRTGTQETQY
TRBJ2-2 | TRBV7-2 | TRBD1 | ASTDGQVQIEELF
TRBJ1-3 | TRBV30 | - | AWSSGRISGNTIY
TRBJ2-7 | TRBV20-1 | - | SATPGPEQY
TRBJ2-5 | TRBV24-1 | - | ATSDSLGPAAETQY
TRBJ2-6 | TRBV12-3/TRBV12-4 | TRBD1 | ASSLWDRGTPGANVLT
TRBJ1-2 | TRBV20-1 | - | SAGRSGGIANYGYT
TRBJ2-3 | TRBV2 | - | ASTNPTSTDTQY
TRBJ2-7 | TRBV5-1 | TRBD1 | ASSQGQPDEQY
TRBJ2-2 | TRBV29-1 | - | SSMEGSRRNTGELF
TRBJ1-2 | TRBV20-1 | - | SAPQTSGNYGYT
TRBJ2-2 | TRBV7-6 | - | ASSSLGGQNTGELF
TRBJ1-2 | TRBV20-1 | - | SATETGIYGYT
TRBJ2-7 | TRBV5-1 | - | ASSLVAGTSYEQY
TRBJ2-7 | TRBV20-1 | - | SASGLYEQY
TRBJ2-7 | TRBV6-5 | - | ASSYSDRDYEQY